One and the same sample provided the 10 T cell receptor beta chains below, sequenced in a study of T cell changes during pregnancy in multiple sclerosis. The method was immunoSEQ multiplex PCR; TCRdb's version includes in-frame clones alone and lacks a portion of them. The data contain about 52,000 clones, 80% to 95% of them singletons. The specimen was CD4+ T cells from peripheral blood mononuclear cells, collected in the third trimester of pregnancy. These receptors were obtained from a female donor with multiple sclerosis, enrolled in a pregnancy study.

V is TRBV15 and J is TRBJ1-4; perhaps TRBD1 as D (5 bases). V gave up 4 bases and J gave up 7 bases, with 16 bases separating them. The CDR3 spans 15 residues. Germline CDR1 LNHNV, CDR2 YYDKDF (reference sequence). The CDR3 here is CATSIPRGLVEKLFF. CDR3 coding DNA: TGTGCCACCAGCATCCCCCGGGGACTGGTTGAAAAACTGTTTTTT.

About this clone: The same CDR3 is also encoded by other DNA sequences in this sample. In DNA, the CDR3 is TGCAGCGTTGAACGCGGCTTGAACACTGAAGCTTTCTTT. Translating it yields CSVERGLNTEAFF. This chain connects TRBV29-1 to TRBJ1-1; D not certain. V was pared by 2 bases and J by 0 bases, with 7 bases between. The CDR3 is 13 residues long. Germline CDR1 and CDR2: SQVTM and ANQGSEA.

This chain joins TRBV19 and TRBJ1-5; D call uncertain. In germline, CDR1 is LNHDA, CDR2 SQIVND (reference sequence). This CDR3 contains 13 residues. Deletions cut 2 bases from V and 9 bases from J, with 11 bases between. CDR3 in amino acids: CASSIPTAGPQHF. CDR3 nucleotide sequence: TGTGCCAGTAGTATACCTACCGCAGGGCCCCAGCATTTT.

This rearrangement joins TRBV19 to TRBJ2-1; D is perhaps TRBD1 (6 bases). V lost 6 bases and J lost 7, with 22 bases in between. The CDR3 has 16 residues. Germline CDR1 reads LNHDA; CDR2 reads SQIVND (reference sequence). In DNA form, the CDR3 reads TGTGCCAGTAGGCCCGCAGTGTTACAGGGTAGAAATGAGCAGTTCTTC. It yields the protein CASRPAVLQGRNEQFF.

The rearrangement uses TRBV6-5 and TRBJ2-1; 11 nucleotides align to TRBD2. With V trimmed by 6 bases and J by 3 bases, 4 bases remained unmatched. This CDR3 spans 15 amino acids. Germline CDR1 is MNHEY and CDR2 is SVGAGI. The CDR3 nucleotides are TGTGCCAGCAGCCATCTAGCGGGGGGCTACAATGAGCAGTTCTTC. Protein product: CASSHLAGGYNEQFF.

This rearrangement joins TRBV6-4 to TRBJ2-1; 10 nucleotides line up with TRBD2. Trimming removed 5 bases from V and 9 bases from J; junction bases left unmatched: 10. The V gene's germline CDR1 is MRHNA and CDR2 SNTAGT. This CDR3 spans 15 amino acids. The CDR3 reads CASSLSGGAFREQFF. The CDR3, as DNA: TGTGCCAGCAGTCTAAGCGGGGGGGCCTTTCGTGAGCAGTTCTTC.

This chain connects TRBV7-9 to TRBJ2-1, with 15 bases matching TRBD2. CDR1 is SEHNR, CDR2 FQNEAQ, per germline (reference sequence). Germline trimming cut 4 bases from V and 2 bases from J; bases unmatched to any gene: 9. The CDR3 has 19 amino acids. The CDR3 DNA reads as TGTGCCAGCAGCTGGACGGGACTAGCGGGGGGACCCACCTACAATGAGCAGTTCTTC. It specifies CASSWTGLAGGPTYNEQFF.

The chain links TRBV4-3 to TRBJ1-2; no definite D call. In germline, CDR1 is LGHNA, CDR2 YSLEER. Trimming took off 1 base at V and 8 bases at J, with 20 bases between the two ends. This CDR3 contains 16 residues. The CDR3 coding sequence is TGCGCCAGCAGCCAAGGGCGGGCGACGCTCCTCGGAGGCTACACCTTC. Its translation: CASSQGRATLLGGYTF.

The V call is TRBV5-1, the J call TRBJ1-2; D unresolved. Trimming stripped 4 bases from V and 6 bases from J, with 13 bases between. The CDR3 length is 13 residues. Germline V CDR1 and CDR2: SGHRS, YFSETQ. Here the CDR3 reads CASSPGKNHGYTF. The CDR3 nucleotides are TGCGCCAGCAGCCCCGGGAAGAACCATGGCTACACCTTC.

The chain is built from TRBV29-1 and TRBJ1-2; 7 nucleotides agree with TRBD1. The CDR3 is made up of 15 amino acids. The junction had 10 bases not matched to a gene; V was cut back by 2 bases and J by 4 bases. Germline loops: CDR1 SQVTM, CDR2 ANQGSEA. This CDR3 reads CSVELGGPGGYGYTF. The CDR3 DNA reads as TGCAGCGTTGAATTAGGGGGCCCAGGGGGCTATGGCTACACCTTC.